This T cell receptor beta chain is from a study of blood T cell repertoires in COVID-19 (dated by TCRdb to between 2020 and 2021). Turning to the overall study: The collaborator samples originated in the United States, Italy and Spain and spanned the acute and convalescent phases of COVID-19. The repertoires were made available in a free public database intended to serve as a resource for research on the immune response to SARS-CoV-2. The prospective study material was composed of cDNA or gDNA derived from T cells, B-cell-depleted T cells, or PBMCs. Samples were obtained from the ongoing ImmuneRACE study (first 160 participants) and from about 1,300 subjects provided by 6 global collaborators. The dataset comprised deeply sampled blood TCRbeta repertoires from subjects exposed to, actively infected with, or recovered from COVID-19. Where HLA class I and class II types were available, the types were taken from metadata supplied by the sample provider, not from assay-based typing. Nearly every sample came with metadata listing a de-identified subject ID, COVID-19 status, age in years and sex.

A note on this clone: Its antigen remains unidentified. Nothing much larger sits one base from this clone, and base qualities are not available.

From a lookup of the germline V gene, CDR1 and CDR2 are SNHLY and FYNNEI. From V the trimming removes 1 base and from J it removes 2 bases, while the gene matches leave 3 bases of the junction unaccounted for. The CDR3 contains 15 residues, cysteine and phenylalanine counted. Solely the CDR3 DNA is kept, with 45 bases framed from the first base. On the study overall, not on this receptor specifically: The amount of clinical and demographic metadata varied by source and participant and was provided uncurated.

Collaborating institutions collected whole blood in K2EDTA tubes following their own protocols. For TCRbeta analysis, collaborators shipped samples in one of three forms: frozen whole blood, isolated PBMCs, or DNA extracted from either of those sample types. TCRbeta CDR3 regions were amplified from genomic DNA using the immunoSEQ Assay, a bias-controlled multiplex PCR. As for the original processing: Within the assay, amplification of reference gene primers was used to estimate how many nucleated cells each sample contained. To quantify the absolute abundance of each unique TCRbeta CDR3 rearrangement, sequence reads were collapsed and filtered. For each sample, productive Simpson clonality was calculated as the square root of Simpson's diversity index over productive rearrangements. TCRdb's version of the immuneACCESS table is confined to in-frame rearrangements and falls short of the full clone set. An unresolved V gene accounts for under half of the shortfall where checked; the remainder is of unknown origin. For V, J and clone size, that table is used; D and trimming come from the DNA. For this sample the table gives about 110,000 clones, of which about 85% were detected only once. The biggest ten clones account for 4% to 5% of the sample.

The sample comprised peripheral blood. Recombination connected TRBV2 to TRBJ2-7, and TRBD2 aligns with 9 junction nucleotides. The receptor was derived from a woman in her seventies with acute or convalescent COVID-19. In nucleotides, the sequence is TGTGCCAGCAGTGAAGTTTTAGCGGGAGCCTACGAGCAGTACTTC. Its amino acids are CASSEVLAGAYEQYF.